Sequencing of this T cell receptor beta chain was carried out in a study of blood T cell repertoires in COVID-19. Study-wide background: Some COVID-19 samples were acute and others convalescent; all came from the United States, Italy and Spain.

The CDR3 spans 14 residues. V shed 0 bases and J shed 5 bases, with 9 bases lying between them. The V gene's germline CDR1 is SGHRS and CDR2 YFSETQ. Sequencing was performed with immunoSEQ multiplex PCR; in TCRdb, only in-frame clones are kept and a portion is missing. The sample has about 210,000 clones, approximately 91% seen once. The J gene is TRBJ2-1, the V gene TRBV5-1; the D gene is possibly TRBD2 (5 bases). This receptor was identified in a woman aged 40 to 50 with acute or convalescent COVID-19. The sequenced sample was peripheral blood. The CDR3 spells CASSLGPGNNEQFF. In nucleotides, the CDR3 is TGCGCCAGCAGCTTGGGACCGGGGAACAATGAGCAGTTCTTC.